The rows below give T cell receptor beta chains drawn from one sample of a study of T cells after yellow fever vaccination. MiXCR was run by TCRdb on the 5' RACE reads, yielding one entry per CDR3 protein. Among roughly 250,000 distinct CDR3 sequences listed, around 13% were seen once. The material was CD4+ T cells sorted from PBMCs, obtained 45 days after the yellow fever booster vaccination. The source of these receptors is a man in his thirties or forties who received the YFV17D yellow fever vaccine. Each CDR3 is given with its conserved first and last residue. Each record gives: clone size, J gene, V gene, D gene, CDR3 DNA, CDR3 protein. D genes are given only for firm matches. Rows give clone size only sometimes, using once, few, many, or a class for an expanded clone.

clone_size: many
j_call: TRBJ1-1
v_call: TRBV5-1
d_call: -
cdr3_nt: TGCGCCAGCAGCTTGGATGGGGACACTGAAGCTTTCTTT
cdr3_aa: CASSLDGDTEAFF

clone_size: -
j_call: TRBJ2-1
v_call: TRBV5-1
d_call: TRBD1
cdr3_nt: TGCGCCAGCAGCAACGACAGGGGGTTTGATGAGCAGTTCTTC
cdr3_aa: CASSNDRGFDEQFF

clone_size: few
j_call: TRBJ2-5
v_call: TRBV3-1
d_call: -
cdr3_nt: TGTGCCAGCACGGCTCGGGAGAGGCAAGAGACCCAGTACTTC
cdr3_aa: CASTARERQETQYF

clone_size: -
j_call: TRBJ2-3
v_call: TRBV5-4
d_call: -
cdr3_nt: TGTGCCAGCACCCTTAAGCTTGAAACAGATACGCAGTATTTT
cdr3_aa: CASTLKLETDTQYF

clone_size: -
j_call: TRBJ1-5
v_call: TRBV6-2/TRBV6-3
d_call: -
cdr3_nt: TGTGCCAGCAGTTACTCTAAACCGGACACCAACAATCAGCCCCAGCATTTT
cdr3_aa: CASSYSKPDTNNQPQHF

clone_size: few
j_call: TRBJ2-2
v_call: TRBV4-3
d_call: -
cdr3_nt: TGCGCCAGCAGCCAAGTGACCTTGGGAAACCGGGACGTCGGGGAGCTGTTTTTT
cdr3_aa: CASSQVTLGNRDVGELFF

clone_size: -
j_call: TRBJ1-2
v_call: TRBV5-1
d_call: TRBD1
cdr3_nt: TGCGCCAGCAGCTGGGAGGGGGCGGATGGTGGCTACACCTTC
cdr3_aa: CASSWEGADGGYTF

clone_size: few
j_call: TRBJ2-6
v_call: TRBV28
d_call: TRBD1
cdr3_nt: TGTGCCAGCAGTGACCCCCGGGACAGGAGCTTCTCTGGGGCCAACGTCCTGACTTTC
cdr3_aa: CASSDPRDRSFSGANVLTF

clone_size: few
j_call: TRBJ2-7
v_call: TRBV5-1
d_call: -
cdr3_nt: TGCGCCAGCAGCTTGATCCCTGGTGGCGAGCAGTACTTC
cdr3_aa: CASSLIPGGEQYF

clone_size: many
j_call: TRBJ2-2
v_call: TRBV20-1
d_call: -
cdr3_nt: TGCAGTGCTAGACATGGGGACACCGGGGAGCTGTTTTTT
cdr3_aa: CSARHGDTGELFF

clone_size: once
j_call: TRBJ2-7
v_call: TRBV29-1
d_call: TRBD2
cdr3_nt: TGCAGCGTGGCTGGGGCTAGCGGGAGCGGAACCTACGAGCAGTACTTC
cdr3_aa: CSVAGASGSGTYEQYF

clone_size: few
j_call: TRBJ2-7
v_call: TRBV6-5
d_call: -
cdr3_nt: TGTGCCAGCAGTTACTCTGACGGACCCTACGAGCAGTACTTC
cdr3_aa: CASSYSDGPYEQYF

clone_size: few
j_call: TRBJ2-1
v_call: TRBV3-1
d_call: -
cdr3_nt: TGTGCCAGCAGCCAAGATAGTACTCGTTTACGGCAGTTCTTC
cdr3_aa: CASSQDSTRLRQFF

clone_size: once
j_call: TRBJ2-1
v_call: TRBV7-3
d_call: TRBD2
cdr3_nt: TGTGCCAGCAGACAACAGGGGAAGAGCGGGAGGAGTCATGAGCAGTTCTTC
cdr3_aa: CASRQQGKSGRSHEQFF

clone_size: few
j_call: TRBJ2-3
v_call: TRBV20-1
d_call: -
cdr3_nt: TGCAGTGCTAGGGAGTCTGCCGTGTTCACAGATACGCAGTATTTT
cdr3_aa: CSARESAVFTDTQYF

clone_size: few
j_call: TRBJ1-5
v_call: TRBV20-1
d_call: -
cdr3_nt: TGCAGTGCTAGAGCCCGCGGTATACAGCCCCAGCATTTT
cdr3_aa: CSARARGIQPQHF

clone_size: many
j_call: TRBJ2-1
v_call: TRBV10-3
d_call: TRBD1
cdr3_nt: TGTGCCATCAGTGGCGGGACAGGGGGCTACAATGAGCAGTTCTTC
cdr3_aa: CAISGGTGGYNEQFF

clone_size: -
j_call: TRBJ2-1
v_call: TRBV19
d_call: TRBD2
cdr3_nt: TGTGCCAGTAGTAGTAGAACCTTAGCGGGAGGGTCCCCAGGTGAGCAGTTCTTC
cdr3_aa: CASSSRTLAGGSPGEQFF

clone_size: -
j_call: TRBJ2-7
v_call: TRBV11-2
d_call: -
cdr3_nt: TGTGCCAGCAGCCGGGACGGCTCCGAGCAGTACTTC
cdr3_aa: CASSRDGSEQYF

clone_size: -
j_call: TRBJ2-7
v_call: TRBV5-1
d_call: -
cdr3_nt: TGCGCCAGCAGTGAGGCACCCATCCCCTACGAGCAGTACTTC
cdr3_aa: CASSEAPIPYEQYF

clone_size: few
j_call: TRBJ2-4
v_call: TRBV19
d_call: -
cdr3_nt: TGTGCCAGTAGTAAGCGTGGCGGGACGGACATTCAGTACTTC
cdr3_aa: CASSKRGGTDIQYF

clone_size: -
j_call: TRBJ2-3
v_call: TRBV24-1
d_call: TRBD2
cdr3_nt: TGTGCCACCAGTGATTTCGGAGCGGGGTCCACAGATACGCAGTATTTT
cdr3_aa: CATSDFGAGSTDTQYF

clone_size: few
j_call: TRBJ2-5
v_call: TRBV5-1
d_call: -
cdr3_nt: TGCGCCAGCAGCCCCTCCGCCGGAAAAGAGACCCAGTACTTC
cdr3_aa: CASSPSAGKETQYF

clone_size: -
j_call: TRBJ2-7
v_call: TRBV6-2/TRBV6-3
d_call: -
cdr3_nt: TGTGCCACCGTGGGCGGCCGAACCTCCTACGAGCAGTACTTC
cdr3_aa: CATVGGRTSYEQYF

clone_size: -
j_call: TRBJ2-5
v_call: TRBV7-3
d_call: TRBD2
cdr3_nt: TGTGCCAGCAGCCTCGGACTAGCGGGGCCCCAAGAGACCCAGTACTTC
cdr3_aa: CASSLGLAGPQETQYF

clone_size: -
j_call: TRBJ1-1
v_call: TRBV6-6
d_call: -
cdr3_nt: TGTGCCAGCCATAAAACAAAACAAATAGAAGCTTTCTTT
cdr3_aa: CASHKTKQIEAFF

clone_size: few
j_call: TRBJ2-7
v_call: TRBV12-3/TRBV12-4
d_call: -
cdr3_nt: TGTGCCAGCAGTGCCATTCACGGCGAGCAGTACTTC
cdr3_aa: CASSAIHGEQYF

clone_size: -
j_call: TRBJ2-1
v_call: TRBV24-1
d_call: TRBD2
cdr3_nt: TGTGCCACCAGGGGGGGACTATCTTTCTACAATGAGCAGTTCTTC
cdr3_aa: CATRGGLSFYNEQFF

clone_size: -
j_call: TRBJ2-5
v_call: TRBV20-1
d_call: -
cdr3_nt: TGCAGTGCTAGCGGGGCGATTAACAGGGAGACCCAGTACTTC
cdr3_aa: CSASGAINRETQYF